The 24 T cell receptor beta chains below were found in one sample sequenced in a study of blood T cells in healthy people across ages. It was with a sample-barcoded 5' primer and a J-beta primer mix that a second PCR of about 6 to 12 cycles was run. One entry per CDR3 protein, called by TCRdb with MiXCR from the 5' RACE reads. The data hold some 1,800,000 distinct CDR3 sequences, with 30% to 40% observed a single time. Sequencing was carried out using blood. The source is a human donor in good health.

Turning to this clonotype: This may arise from a read error, as a much more abundant clone is one base away. This chain uses TRBV6-2 or TRBV6-3 with TRBJ2-5, with a possible D match to TRBD1 (6 bases). This CDR3 comprises 16 residues. From germline, CDR1 is MNHEY and CDR2 SVGEGT. CDR3 DNA: TGTGCCAGCAGTTACTCGCCAGGGGAATGGGATGAGATCCAGTACTTC. Its protein is CASSYSPGEWDEIQYF.

A few counts support this clonotype. This may arise from a read error, as a much more abundant clone is one base away. The genes are TRBV20-1 and TRBJ2-3; no clear D gene. V was pared by 0 bases and J by 4 bases, with 8 bases between. The CDR3 runs 13 residues. CDR1 is DFQATT and CDR2 is SNEGSKA in the germline V gene (reference sequence). CDR3 coding DNA: TGCAGTGCTAGAGATTCGACCGCAGATACGCAGTATTTT. This translates into CSARDSTADTQYF.

In regard to this clonotype: An end of the junction differs from the germline gene, which may be a read error. This sequence joins TRBV20-1 and TRBJ2-6, with D perhaps assigned TRBD1 or TRBD2 (6 bases each). CDR1 is DFQATT, CDR2 SNEGSKA, per germline (reference sequence). CDR3 length equals 15 residues. This CDR3 is CSASGQGTGANVPTF. The CDR3 DNA reads as TGCAGTGCTAGTGGCCAGGGGACTGGGGCCAACGTCCCGACTTTC.

This chain joins TRBV29-1 and TRBJ2-3; D not certain. The CDR3 extends over 12 amino acids. Germline V gene lookup returns CDR1 SQVTM and CDR2 ANQGSEA. V was trimmed by 4 bases and J by 1 base, leaving 6 bases between them. The CDR3 nucleotides read TGCAGCGTTGGCCCACGCACAGATACGCAGTATTTT. It is translated as CSVGPRTDTQYF.

CDR3 region: CSAARGGENTGELFF. In DNA form, the CDR3 reads TGCAGTGCGGCTAGGGGTGGAGAGAACACCGGGGAGCTGTTTTTT. The chain carries TRBV20-1 and TRBJ2-2; D may be TRBD1 (5 bases). V lost 6 bases and J lost 1, with 15 bases in between. Germline values: CDR1 DFQATT, CDR2 SNEGSKA (reference sequence). The CDR3 covers 15 residues.

The chain combines TRBV7-9 with TRBJ1-1; no reliable D call. The germline V gene has CDR1 SEHNR and CDR2 FQNEAQ (reference sequence). This CDR3 is built from 13 residues. Trimming pared 3 bases from V and 9 bases from J, leaving 14 bases between. The CDR3 DNA reads as TGTGCCAGCAGCTTTGAACCCAGTCTAAAAGCTTTCTTT. Amino acid sequence: CASSFEPSLKAFF.

This clonotype was observed at least ten times. V is TRBV10-3 and J is TRBJ2-5; no firm D call. The CDR3 is made up of 12 amino acids. Trimming pared 4 bases from V and 3 bases from J, leaving 6 bases between. Germline V gene sequence: CDR1 ENHRY, CDR2 SYGVKD. This chain's CDR3 is CAISGEKETQYF. The CDR3 DNA reads as TGTGCCATCAGTGGAGAGAAAGAGACCCAGTACTTC.

This clonotype was picked up many times. The chain uses TRBV20-1 and TRBJ2-5; no clear D gene. Per the germline V gene, CDR1 is DFQATT and CDR2 is SNEGSKA (reference sequence). Deletions cut 3 bases from V and 1 base from J, with 9 bases between. This CDR3 region has 13 residues. The CDR3 DNA sequence: TGCAGTGCTAGTGTAGCAGCCCAAGAGACCCAGTACTTC. Its translation is CSASVAAQETQYF.

This clonotype was counted only a few times. The rearrangement uses TRBV12-3 or TRBV12-4 and TRBJ2-3, with D unclear. With 3 bases removed from V and 2 bases from J, the gap between germline ends came to 9 bases. CDR3 length: 14 amino acids. The CDR3 loop reads CASSFNHATDTQYF. The CDR3 nucleotides are TGTGCCAGCAGTTTTAACCACGCCACAGATACGCAGTATTTT.

The chain links TRBV10-3 to TRBJ1-5, with a possible D match to TRBD1 (6 bases). CDR1 and CDR2 (germline): ENHRY, SYGVKD. This CDR3 is 13 amino acids long. V dropped 6 bases and J dropped 8 bases, with 14 bases sitting between them. The CDR3 coding sequence is TGTGCCATCAGACAGGGTACGGATGAGCCCCAGCATTTT. Translated: CAIRQGTDEPQHF.

The table lists this clonotype with a few counts. This chain links TRBV9 with TRBJ1-2, with 11 positions matching TRBD1. V lost 4 bases and J lost 7; bases outside the gene matches: 9. Germline V gives CDR1 SGDLS, CDR2 YYNGEE. This CDR3 is built from 15 residues. CDR3 sequence reads: CASSSWDRGVSGYTF. CDR3 DNA: TGTGCCAGCAGCAGCTGGGACAGGGGGGTATCTGGCTACACCTTC. Full variable domain (missing parts from reference TRBV9 and TRBJ1-2): DSGVTQTPKHLITATGQRVTLRCSPRSGDLSVYWYQQSLDQGLQFLIQYYNGEERAKGNILERFSAQQFPDLHSELNLSSLELGDSALYFCASSSWDRGVSGYTFGSGTRLTVV.

The V call is TRBV6-1, the J call TRBJ1-5; tentative D call: TRBD1 (5 bases). The length of the CDR3 is 14 residues. V was cut by 4 bases and J by 2 bases, with 9 bases left in between. Per the germline V gene, CDR1 is MNHNS and CDR2 is SASEGT. CDR3 in DNA: TGTGCCAGCAGTGGGGGGGGAGGCAATCAGCCCCAGCATTTT. This translates into CASSGGGGNQPQHF.

The chain couples TRBV5-1 to TRBJ2-7; 9 bases align to TRBD2. With 6 bases clipped from V and 3 bases from J, the junction kept 10 bases outside the gene matches. The germline gives CDR1 SGHRS, CDR2 YFSETQ. The length of the CDR3 is 15 residues. The CDR3 reads CASTPHSGGNYEQYF. The CDR3, as DNA: TGCGCCAGCACACCCCACAGCGGGGGGAACTACGAGCAGTACTTC.

This rearrangement joins TRBV29-1 to TRBJ1-1; D is ambiguous. There are 11 residues in the CDR3. Trimming left V 4 bases short and J 5 bases short, with 8 bases between. In germline, CDR1 is SQVTM, CDR2 ANQGSEA. Here the CDR3 DNA reads TGCAGCGTTGCTGCGAGTACTGAAGCTTTCTTT. Its translation is CSVAASTEAFF.

V usage is TRBV5-6 and J usage is TRBJ2-4; 9 bases match TRBD1. The J call may be incorrect, as the DNA end agrees better with TRBJ2-7. This CDR3 is 15 amino acids long. From germline, CDR1 is SGHDT and CDR2 YYEEEE. The CDR3, as DNA: TGTGCCAGCAGCTTGACATCTGGACAGGGGAACGAGCAGTACTTC. It translates to CASSLTSGQGNEQYF.

The sample holds one count of this clonotype. This chain's CDR3 is CASSLGSGPGGKQFF. The CDR3 DNA is TGCGCCAGCAGCTTGGGTTCGGGACCAGGGGGCAAGCAGTTCTTC. The chain has TRBV5-1 and TRBJ2-1; TRBD1 matches at 8 bases. The junction had 10 bases not matched to a gene; V was cut back by 0 bases and J by 11 bases. The CDR3 runs 15 residues. Germline lookup yields CDR1 SGHRS and CDR2 YFSETQ.

J is TRBJ2-4 and V is TRBV6-5, with 8 bases aligning to TRBD2. The J call may not be correct, given that the DNA end is closer to TRBJ2-7. The CDR3 extends over 15 amino acids. Germline-derived CDR1 and CDR2 are MNHEY and SVGAGI. The CDR3 DNA is TGTGCCAGCAGTTACTCGAGAGCGGGGGTCAACGAGCAGTACTTC. Translating gives CASSYSRAGVNEQYF.

This chain connects TRBV28 to TRBJ2-5; tentative D call: TRBD2 (6 bases). Per germline, CDR1 MDHEN and CDR2 SYDVKM. The CDR3 has 16 amino acids. The V gene lost 3 bases and the J gene lost 7 bases, with 21 bases spanning the gap. CDR3 nucleotides: TGTGCCAGCAGTTTCCCCCGTGGCGGGGACTTGGTGACCCAGTACTTC. This codes for CASSFPRGGDLVTQYF. The full variable domain, with the rest looked up from reference TRBV28 and TRBJ2-5, is DVKVTQSSRYLVKRTGEKVFLECVQDMDHENMFWYRQDPGLGLRLIYFSYDVKMKEKGDIPEGYSVSREKKERFSLILESASTNQTSMYLCASSFPRGGDLVTQYFGPGTRLLVL.

This clonotype was seen a handful of times. The gene calls are TRBV29-1 and TRBJ2-1; D remains unclear. The CDR3 contains 12 residues. With 7 bases removed from V and 0 bases from J, the gap between germline ends came to 7 bases. Looked up from germline, CDR1 is SQVTM and CDR2 is ANQGSEA. The CDR3: CSAGFSYNEQFF. CDR3 in DNA: TGCAGCGCAGGATTCTCCTACAATGAGCAGTTCTTC.

This sequence joins TRBV10-3 and TRBJ2-1, with 11 bases fitting TRBD2. Germline CDR1 and CDR2: ENHRY and SYGVKD. This CDR3 region has 18 residues. With V trimmed by 4 bases and J by 3 bases, 11 bases remained unmatched. The CDR3 region has the DNA TGTGCCATCAGTGCCCCTCCGGGGCTAGCGGGGGGCTACAATGAGCAGTTCTTC. Protein: CAISAPPGLAGGYNEQFF.

With regard to this clonotype: At one boundary the junction diverges from the germline segment, which might be a read error. V gene TRBV18 combines with J gene TRBJ1-4; D is unclear. CDR3 length: 15 amino acids. Germline CDR1 KGHSH, CDR2 LQKENI. The CDR3 bases are TGTGCCAGCTCACCTTTGGGCCAGCTTAATGAAAAACGGTTTTTT. Its translation: CASSPLGQLNEKRFF.

This clonotype was picked up one time. The junction departs from the called germline gene at one end, perhaps through a read error. The CDR3 sequence: CAGSPRQGTDTQYF. CDR3 nucleotide sequence: TGCGCCGGCAGCCCGAGACAGGGAACAGATACGCAGTATTTT. This chain links TRBV5-1 with TRBJ2-3, with 7 bases lining up with TRBD1. The CDR3 has 14 amino acids. Germline V gene lookup returns CDR1 SGHRS and CDR2 YFSETQ.

In the case of this clonotype: One junction end does not reproduce the germline sequence, and a read error may be involved. The chain combines TRBV28 with TRBJ2-3, with D hard to call. Germline CDR1 and CDR2: MDHEN and SYDVKM. The CDR3 is 13 residues long. This CDR3 is CAGSFKGTDTQYF. CDR3 bases: TGTGCCGGCAGTTTTAAGGGCACAGATACGCAGTATTTT.

This sequence joins TRBV20-1 and TRBJ1-2; D is possibly TRBD1 (6 bases). The CDR3 extends over 13 amino acids. Germline V lookup: CDR1 DFQATT, CDR2 SNEGSKA (reference sequence). The ends were cut back, 6 bases at V and 5 bases at J, with 16 bases in the middle. The CDR3 loop is CSALGAPTYGYTF. CDR3 DNA sequence: TGCAGTGCCCTGGGGGCCCCCACTTATGGCTACACCTTC.